The clone carrying this T cell receptor beta chain was counted many times. Its antigen is as yet unknown. A 5'RACE template-switching step, the method used to make TCR cDNA, added a universal primer site and UMIs. TCRdb re-called the 5' RACE reads through MiXCR, storing one row per CDR3 protein. The table records a few hundred thousand distinct CDR3 sequences, roughly 8.7% of them present only once. Germline lookup yields CDR1 SNHLY and CDR2 FYNNEI. Trimming removed 4 bases from V and 4 bases from J, with 10 bases in between. This CDR3 is built from 13 residues. The sample comes from a study of T cells after yellow fever vaccination. In the study overall: Preparation used SMART-Seq v4 Ultra Low Input for the low-cell-number fractions.

General study points: Among primary-vaccination clones, most reappeared after the booster, at about 95% for CD4 and more than 75% for CD8.

The V call is TRBV2, the J call TRBJ1-1, with D uncertain. The sample in question was CD4+ T cells sorted from PBMCs, obtained 5 days after the yellow fever booster vaccination. The TCR sequence derives from a man younger than 35 who received the YFV17D yellow fever vaccine. The CDR3 nucleotides are TGTGCCAGCAGTGGGCAAGAGGGCACTGAAGCTTTCTTT. Amino acids: CASSGQEGTEAFF.